Detailed here is one T cell receptor (beta chain). The CDR3 totals 13 residues. CDR1 and CDR2 (germline): SNHLY, FYNNEI. V lost 6 bases and J 0 bases, leaving 6 bases between the germline ends. This sample stems from a study of blood T cell repertoires in COVID-19. Across the whole study: Italy, Spain and the United States were the sources of the convalescent and acute COVID-19 samples.

Produced via immunoSEQ multiplex PCR; TCRdb's table is partial and in-frame only. The table records roughly 170,000 clones, roughly 85% of them present only once. The origin of this receptor is a woman aged 50 to 60 who had recovered from COVID-19. The sample was PBMCs or T cells enriched from blood (not recorded which). V is TRBV2 and J is TRBJ1-5, with D possibly being TRBD1 (5 bases). The CDR3 nucleotides are TGTGCCAGCAGCAGGGATAGCAATCAGCCCCAGCATTTT. Amino acids: CASSRDSNQPQHF. The variable domain in full, completed from reference TRBV2 and TRBJ1-5, reads EPEVTQTPSHQVTQMGQEVILRCVPISNHLYFYWYRQILGQKVEFLVSFYNNEISEKSEIFDDQFSVERPDGSNFTLKIRSTKLEDSAMYFCASSRDSNQPQHFGDGTRLSIL.